This T cell receptor (beta chain) originates from a study of T-cell reconstitution after alpha-beta-depleted transplantation in children. Notes on the study in general: Diversity and T-cell counts at one year after transplant derived mostly from new T cells.

Preparing the TCRbeta library involved the use of unique molecular identifiers. MiXCR, run by TCRdb on the PCR reads, gives a single entry per CDR3 protein. The data show some 81,000 distinct CDR3 sequences, with over 12% seen just once and about 30% held by the top ten. The CDR3 has 19 residues. The germline V and J ends were trimmed by 4 bases and 6 bases, with 31 bases remaining between them. Germline values: CDR1 LGHDT, CDR2 YNNKEL (reference sequence). Of note for this clonotype: The antigen is not known.

The TCR sequence derives from a male patient between 2 and 10 years old who had a stem cell transplant for acute lymphoblastic leukemia, so the T cells may come from the graft donor. The rearrangement links TRBV3-1 to TRBJ2-7; possibly TRBD1 or TRBD2 for D (5 bases each). This sample comprised PBMCs, mostly from graft donor cells, obtained 180 days after TCRalphabeta/CD19-depleted stem cell transplant. CDR3 protein: CASSPRLNVRDPLAGEQYF. CDR3 bases: TGTGCCAGCAGCCCACGATTGAACGTGAGGGACCCCCTGGCCGGCGAGCAGTACTTC.